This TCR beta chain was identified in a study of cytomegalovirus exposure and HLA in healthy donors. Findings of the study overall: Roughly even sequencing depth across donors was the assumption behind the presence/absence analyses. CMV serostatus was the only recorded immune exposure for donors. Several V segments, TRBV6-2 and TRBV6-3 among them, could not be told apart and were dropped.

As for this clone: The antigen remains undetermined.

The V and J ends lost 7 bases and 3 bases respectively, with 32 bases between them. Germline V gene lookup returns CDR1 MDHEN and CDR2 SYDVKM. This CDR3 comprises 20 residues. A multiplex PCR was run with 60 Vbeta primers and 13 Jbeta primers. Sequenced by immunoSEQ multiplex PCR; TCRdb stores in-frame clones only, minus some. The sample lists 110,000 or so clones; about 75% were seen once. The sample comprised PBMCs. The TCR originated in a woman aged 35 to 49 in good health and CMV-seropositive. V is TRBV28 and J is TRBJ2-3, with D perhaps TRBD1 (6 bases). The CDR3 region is CASIEGQAYYSMPNTDTQYF. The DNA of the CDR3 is TGTGCCAGCATCGAGGGACAAGCCTATTACTCGATGCCTAATACAGATACGCAGTATTTT.